The 21 T cell receptor beta chains below all came from one sample that was sequenced in a study of patients and donors after allogeneic stem cell transplantation. TCRdb analysed the RT-PCR reads with MiXCR anew, one entry per CDR3 protein. The table shows about a million distinct CDR3 sequences, with about a sixth occurring only once. The sequenced material came from blood, either unsorted or a sorted T cell fraction (not recorded which). These receptors all stem from a human donor who was either an allogeneic HSCT recipient or a stem cell or donor lymphocyte infusion donor (not recorded which). It is not recorded whose cells these are; they may come from a transplant donor.

V usage is TRBV13 and J usage is TRBJ2-2, with D possibly being TRBD1 (7 bases). Germline V CDR1 and CDR2: PRHDT, FYEKMQ (reference sequence). V lost 2 bases and J 5 bases, leaving 12 bases between the germline ends. There are 15 residues in the CDR3. The CDR3 sequence: CASSLMEGATGELFF. The DNA for the CDR3 is TGTGCCAGCAGCTTAATGGAGGGGGCAACCGGGGAGCTGTTTTTT. The whole variable domain, remainder taken from reference TRBV13 and TRBJ2-2, is AAGVIQSPRHLIKEKRETATLKCYPIPRHDTVYWYQQGPGQDPQFLISFYEKMQSDKGSIPDRFSAQQFSDYHSELNMSSLELGDSALYFCASSLMEGATGELFFGEGSRLTVL.

Ten or more counts support this clonotype. This CDR3 reads CASSTTGGSQETQYF. In DNA form, the CDR3 reads TGTGCCAGCAGTACGACAGGGGGTAGCCAAGAGACCCAGTACTTC. The chain has TRBV12-3 or TRBV12-4 and TRBJ2-5, with 9 positions matching TRBD1. V trimming: 5 bases; J trimming: 1 base; junction bases outside the gene matches: 5. The CDR3 is 15 residues long.

This clonotype was recorded a few times. The chain employs TRBV9 and TRBJ1-6, with D perhaps matching TRBD1 (5 bases). The V gene lost 0 bases and the J gene lost 10 bases, with 14 bases spanning the gap. Germline-derived CDR1 and CDR2 are SGDLS and YYNGEE. The CDR3 spans 15 residues. The chain's CDR3 is CASSVDLGRGSPLHF. CDR3 bases: TGTGCCAGCAGCGTAGACTTGGGTCGGGGGTCACCCCTCCACTTT.

This clonotype has more than one count but fewer than ten. The CDR3 reads CSARAPGQGSYGYTF. Written as DNA, the CDR3 is TGCAGTGCTAGAGCCCCGGGACAGGGGAGCTATGGCTACACCTTC. The rearrangement uses TRBV20-1 and TRBJ1-2; 10 positions agree with TRBD1. The V segment lost 1 base and the J segment 4 bases; nucleotides outside the gene matches: 6. Germline V CDR1 and CDR2: DFQATT, SNEGSKA (reference sequence). CDR3 length equals 15 residues.

This clonotype was counted a few times. The chain recombines TRBV24-1 with TRBJ2-1, with D perhaps TRBD1 (5 bases). The CDR3 has 16 residues. Per the germline V gene, CDR1 is KGHDR and CDR2 is SFDVKD. V was clipped by 5 bases and J by 0 bases, with 13 bases between them. The CDR3 loop is CATSVAGISSYNEQFF. Here the CDR3 DNA reads TGTGCCACCAGTGTGGCAGGGATATCCTCCTACAATGAGCAGTTCTTC.

This chain joins TRBV20-1 and TRBJ1-1, with TRBD1 matching over 7 bases. Germline trimming cut 4 bases from V and 1 base from J; bases unmatched to any gene: 6. The CDR3 length is 14 residues. Germline loops: CDR1 DFQATT, CDR2 SNEGSKA (reference sequence). The CDR3 is CSANDGTANTEAFF. CDR3 nucleotide sequence: TGCAGTGCTAACGACGGGACAGCGAACACTGAAGCTTTCTTT.

This clonotype has only a few counts. The rearrangement joins TRBV15 to TRBJ1-2; 10 nucleotides match TRBD1. Trimming removed 5 bases from V and 3 bases from J; junction bases left unmatched: 6. This CDR3 contains 15 residues. CDR1 and CDR2 from the germline V gene are LNHNV and YYDKDF (reference sequence). CDR3 sequence: CATSPGGTGDYGYTF. CDR3 DNA: TGTGCCACCAGCCCGGGAGGGACAGGGGACTATGGCTACACCTTC.

CDR3 protein: CASSEFGEGEVGYTF. CDR3 sequence (DNA): TGTGCCAGCAGTGAATTTGGGGAAGGGGAAGTAGGCTACACCTTC. The rearrangement joins TRBV25-1 to TRBJ1-2; D may be TRBD1 (5 bases). V dropped 1 base and J dropped 8 bases, with 17 bases sitting between them. Per germline, CDR1 MGHDK and CDR2 SYGVNS. This CDR3 spans 15 amino acids.

This clonotype appeared a few times. The rearrangement joins TRBV30 to TRBJ2-7; D not resolved. CDR3 size: 14 residues. V was cut by 5 bases and J by 3 bases, with 17 bases left in between. Germline V CDR1 and CDR2: GTSNPN, SVGIG (reference sequence). CDR3 sequence (DNA): TGTGCCTGGGTTAACGTTGGCCGCCGCTACGAGCAGTACTTC. This codes for CAWVNVGRRYEQYF.

The chain has TRBV7-3 and TRBJ1-1; D remains ambiguous. The CDR3 runs 13 residues. Trimming removed 4 bases at V and 5 bases at J, with 11 bases between. Per germline, CDR1 SGHTA and CDR2 FQGTGA. The CDR3 DNA sequence: TGTGCCAGCAGCTCAGACGGAGGTACTGAAGCTTTCTTT. It is translated as CASSSDGGTEAFF.

The gene calls are TRBV20-1 and TRBJ2-1; 7 bases match TRBD2. The CDR3 length is 15 residues. V lost 0 bases and J lost 7; bases outside the gene matches: 9. Germline CDR1 is DFQATT and CDR2 is SNEGSKA (reference sequence). The CDR3, as DNA: TGCAGTGCTAGAGACAGCGGGATAGGTCGGAATGAGCAGTTCTTC. Protein product: CSARDSGIGRNEQFF.

The chain combines TRBV3-1 with TRBJ2-7; no firm D call. Trimming removed 0 bases at V and 0 bases at J, with 6 bases between. The CDR3 loop spans 14 amino acids. Germline V gene lookup returns CDR1 LGHDT and CDR2 YNNKEL (reference sequence). The CDR3 is CASSQDSVSYEQYF. The CDR3 coding sequence is TGTGCCAGCAGCCAAGACTCCGTCTCCTACGAGCAGTACTTC.

The sample holds a few counts of this clonotype. The chain uses TRBV20-1 and TRBJ1-2; TRBD1 is a possible D gene (6 bases). CDR3 length: 11 residues. CDR1 is DFQATT and CDR2 is SNEGSKA in the germline V gene (reference sequence). V lost 5 bases, J lost 9 bases, and 13 bases lay in between. CDR3: CSAPGQVSYTF. In DNA, the CDR3 is TGCAGTGCTCCGGGACAAGTCAGCTACACCTTC.

This clonotype appeared a few times. The chain employs TRBV6-1 and TRBJ2-7; 11 bases fit TRBD2. The CDR3 is 15 amino acids. Germline lookup yields CDR1 MNHNS and CDR2 SASEGT. The V gene end was trimmed by 7 bases and the J gene end by 5 bases; junction bases not matched to a gene: 10. As DNA, the CDR3 is TGTGCCAGCACTCCCTCCGGACTAGCGGGCCACGAGCAGTACTTC. It translates to CASTPSGLAGHEQYF.

This clonotype was detected only a few times. The gene calls are TRBV7-2 and TRBJ2-7; a possible D gene is TRBD2 (7 bases). The CDR3 runs to 16 residues. Germline CDR1 SGHTA, CDR2 FQGNSA. The V end lost 2 bases, the J end lost 0 bases, and 14 bases lay between the germline ends. This chain's CDR3 is CASSLPQGGGSYEQYF. The CDR3 DNA reads as TGTGCCAGCAGCTTACCACAGGGAGGGGGCTCCTACGAGCAGTACTTC.

Many counts were recorded for this clonotype. V gene TRBV12-3 or TRBV12-4 combines with J gene TRBJ1-2; no reliable D call. This CDR3 region has 12 residues. V was cut by 3 bases and J by 7 bases, with 9 bases left in between. CDR3 region: CASSLFRSGYTF. For the CDR3, the DNA is TGTGCCAGCAGTTTGTTTAGGAGTGGCTACACCTTC.

The chain is built from TRBV24-1 and TRBJ1-2, with TRBD1 matching over 7 bases. This CDR3 has 12 residues. Germline V gene data show CDR1 as KGHDR and CDR2 as SFDVKD. Losses at the gene ends were 6 bases for V and 7 bases for J; bases not matched to a gene: 4. The CDR3 spells CATSQGEGGYTF. CDR3 DNA sequence: TGTGCCACCAGTCAGGGGGAAGGTGGCTACACCTTC.

This chain connects TRBV2 to TRBJ2-2; D is unclear. Germline V gene sequence: CDR1 SNHLY, CDR2 FYNNEI. This CDR3 has 11 amino acids. Trimming stripped 5 bases from V and 12 bases from J, with 10 bases between. In DNA, the CDR3 is TGTGCCAGCAGTTCGGACGGCAAGCTGTTTTTT. Translation: CASSSDGKLFF.

The chain joins TRBV7-9 to TRBJ1-5; D ambiguous. Germline V lookup: CDR1 SEHNR, CDR2 FQNEAQ (reference sequence). V lost 2 bases to trimming and J lost 3 bases, with 11 bases between them. The CDR3 has 15 amino acids. CDR3 sequence (DNA): TGTGCCAGCAGCTTATCCAGCGCTCTCAATCAGCCCCAGCATTTT. Encoded protein: CASSLSSALNQPQHF.

This rearrangement joins TRBV7-2 to TRBJ1-6, with TRBD1 as a possible D gene (5 bases). Between the trimmed V and J ends, which lost 1 base and 8 bases, there was a span of 9 bases. CDR3 length equals 14 residues. Germline V lookup: CDR1 SGHTA, CDR2 FQGNSA. The CDR3 sequence is CASSLVIGDSPLHF. The CDR3 coding sequence is TGTGCCAGCAGCTTAGTCATAGGGGATTCACCCCTCCACTTT.

The chain uses TRBV2 and TRBJ2-5, with a tentative D call TRBD2 (7 bases). Looked up from germline, CDR1 is SNHLY and CDR2 is FYNNEI. Trimming stripped 6 bases from V and 5 bases from J, with 16 bases between. The CDR3 has 14 amino acids. The CDR3 loop is CASRAGAVIETQYF. Written as DNA, the CDR3 is TGTGCCAGCAGGGCGGGGGCGGTGATTGAGACCCAGTACTTC.